This TCR beta chain emerged from a study of cytomegalovirus exposure and HLA in healthy donors. Overall study: Ancestry clustering placed around 80% of approximately 370 genotyped donors in the Caucasian-associated cluster.

Study-level results: The authors later found TCR association rates varying by HLA locus, with DRB1 most and HLA-C fewest. Later work found most CMV-associated TCR beta chains apparently HLA-restricted.

Trimming took off 6 bases at V and 0 bases at J, with 15 bases between the two ends. This CDR3 is 15 amino acids long. Germline values: CDR1 MNHEY, CDR2 SMNVEV (reference sequence). Vbeta (60) and Jbeta (13) primers were used in the PCR. TCRdb's copy holds only in-frame clones and misses some; the assay was immunoSEQ multiplex PCR. This sample has approximately 150,000 clones, with about three quarters found just once. On this clone: As yet, its antigen is unknown.

The sequenced material came from PBMCs. This clonotype originated in a woman between 40 and 55 years old in good health and CMV-seropositive. This chain uses TRBV27 with TRBJ2-7, with D tentatively TRBD1 (6 bases). The DNA for the CDR3 is TGTGCCAGCAGCGAGACAGGACTGAGCTCCTACGAGCAGTACTTC. Translating gives CASSETGLSSYEQYF.